The 15 T cell receptor beta chains reported below all come from one sample, sequenced in a study of CD8 T cells in Susac syndrome. Random hexamers primed reverse transcription of roughly 0.5 to 1 ug RNA. One entry per CDR3 protein, called by TCRdb with MiXCR from the immunoSEQ multiplex PCR reads. The sample carries roughly 180,000 distinct CDR3 sequences, 85% to 95% recorded once. Sequenced sample: CD4+ T cells from PBMCs. These TCRs come from a human donor with multiple sclerosis.

This clonotype was seen only once. V usage is TRBV29-1 and J usage is TRBJ1-5; possible D gene TRBD1, 6 bases. Trimming left V 6 bases short and J 4 bases short, with 13 bases between. This CDR3 has 13 residues. The germline gives CDR1 SQVTM, CDR2 ANQGSEA. CDR3 DNA: TGCAGCGTCATGGGGGGCGCGAATCAGCCCCAGCATTTT. Its protein is CSVMGGANQPQHF.

The rearrangement uses TRBV2 and TRBJ2-7; 9 positions agree with TRBD2. In germline, CDR1 is SNHLY, CDR2 FYNNEI. The CDR3 has 15 amino acids. Unmatched junction bases numbered 7, after V lost 4 bases and J lost 3 bases. CDR3 bases: TGTGCCAGCAGTGGAGTAGCGGGGGCTATCTACGAGCAGTACTTC. It encodes CASSGVAGAIYEQYF. Complete variable domain (other parts from reference TRBV2 and TRBJ2-7): EPEVTQTPSHQVTQMGQEVILRCVPISNHLYFYWYRQILGQKVEFLVSFYNNEISEKSEIFDDQFSVERPDGSNFTLKIRSTKLEDSAMYFCASSGVAGAIYEQYFGPGTRLTVT.

This chain uses TRBV15 with TRBJ2-2; TRBD1 matches 10 bases. V lost 1 base, J lost 5 bases, and 7 bases stayed unmatched. Germline CDR1 reads LNHNV; CDR2 reads YYDKDF (reference sequence). The CDR3 loop spans 17 amino acids. As DNA, the CDR3 is TGTGCCACCAGCAGAGCCCCACCGGGACAGGGGACCGGGGAGCTGTTTTTT. Its protein product is CATSRAPPGQGTGELFF.

The genes are TRBV9 and TRBJ1-6; perhaps TRBD1 as D (5 bases). From germline, CDR1 is SGDLS and CDR2 YYNGEE. V was clipped by 3 bases and J by 10 bases, with 17 bases between them. The CDR3 has 15 residues. The CDR3 DNA reads TGTGCCAGCAGCGAAAGGACACTGGCGGGGTCACCCCTCCACTTT. It codes for CASSERTLAGSPLHF.

The chain recombines TRBV28 with TRBJ2-2; 7 bases fit TRBD2. CDR1 is MDHEN, CDR2 SYDVKM, per germline. The CDR3 runs to 14 residues. With V trimmed by 5 bases and J by 5 bases, 5 bases remained unmatched. The CDR3: CASSPRGVTGELFF. Here the CDR3 DNA reads TGTGCCAGCAGTCCCCGGGGGGTGACCGGGGAGCTGTTTTTT. Combining the CDR3 with reference TRBV28 and TRBJ2-2 gives the whole variable domain DVKVTQSSRYLVKRTGEKVFLECVQDMDHENMFWYRQDPGLGLRLIYFSYDVKMKEKGDIPEGYSVSREKKERFSLILESASTNQTSMYLCASSPRGVTGELFFGEGSRLTVL.

V gene TRBV7-9 combines with J gene TRBJ1-1; 8 nucleotides line up with TRBD1. This CDR3 contains 19 residues. The junction had 17 bases not matched to a gene; V was cut back by 2 bases and J by 3 bases. CDR1 and CDR2 from the germline V gene are SEHNR and FQNEAQ (reference sequence). The chain's CDR3 is CASSLMSRGLLLGYTEAFF. The CDR3 bases are TGTGCCAGCAGCTTAATGTCCAGGGGGCTTCTCTTAGGGTACACTGAAGCTTTCTTT.

Only one count was recorded for this clonotype. This chain connects TRBV10-3 to TRBJ2-1, with TRBD1 matching 8 bases. In germline, CDR1 is ENHRY, CDR2 SYGVKD. V gave up 0 bases and J gave up 4 bases; unmatched junction bases: 8. The CDR3 extends over 17 amino acids. CDR3 in DNA: TGTGCCATCAGTGAGTCCCGTGGACAGGGCGCTTACAATGAGCAGTTCTTC. Protein: CAISESRGQGAYNEQFF.

The rearrangement links TRBV12-3 or TRBV12-4 to TRBJ2-7; D perhaps matches TRBD2 (6 bases). The V end lost 4 bases, the J end lost 3 bases, and 19 bases lay between the germline ends. The CDR3 is 16 residues long. Here the CDR3 DNA reads TGTGCCAGCAGTTACCTACTTGACGGGGGTAGCTACGAGCAGTACTTC. Protein product: CASSYLLDGGSYEQYF.

This rearrangement joins TRBV5-1 to TRBJ2-5; perhaps TRBD1 as D (6 bases). The CDR3 length is 13 residues. The germline CDR1 and CDR2 sequences are SGHRS and YFSETQ. Between the trimmed V and J ends, which lost 1 base and 5 bases, there was a span of 9 bases. In nucleotides, the CDR3 is TGCGCCAGCAGCTTGTTCCAGGGGGAGACCCAGTACTTC. This sequence encodes CASSLFQGETQYF.

V gene TRBV5-1 combines with J gene TRBJ1-1, with D perhaps matching TRBD1 (6 bases). The CDR3 covers 16 residues. Trimming cost V 2 bases and J 6 bases, with 20 bases left between them. CDR1 and CDR2 (germline): SGHRS, YFSETQ. CDR3 DNA sequence: TGCGCCAGCAGCTTACAAGGATTACCGGGACACTCTGAAGCTTTCTTT. Translating it yields CASSLQGLPGHSEAFF.

The chain recombines TRBV20-1 with TRBJ2-1; D unresolved. The ends were cut back, 6 bases at V and 4 bases at J, with 4 bases in the middle. The length of the CDR3 is 10 residues. Germline lookup yields CDR1 DFQATT and CDR2 SNEGSKA (reference sequence). The DNA of the CDR3 is TGCAGTGCAAGATACAATGAGCAGTTCTTC. Protein sequence: CSARYNEQFF.

V usage is TRBV19 and J usage is TRBJ1-2; 8 positions match TRBD1. CDR1 is LNHDA, CDR2 SQIVND, per germline (reference sequence). The CDR3 extends over 11 amino acids. Losses at the gene ends were 7 bases for V and 13 bases for J; bases not matched to a gene: 8. The CDR3: CASTDREWSTF. The CDR3 nucleotides are TGTGCCAGTACGGACAGGGAATGGAGCACCTTC.

This chain joins TRBV30 and TRBJ1-2; D remains unclear. Germline CDR1 and CDR2: GTSNPN and SVGIG (reference sequence). With 2 bases removed from V and 1 base from J, the gap between germline ends came to 11 bases. CDR3 length equals 14 residues. Here the CDR3 DNA reads TGTGCCTGGAGTCCTGTCCGCAATAACTATGGCTACACCTTC. It yields the protein CAWSPVRNNYGYTF.

This clonotype was picked up a small number of times. CDR3 DNA: TGTGCCAGCAGCCAAGTTGGAGAGACCCAGTACTTC. Its translation: CASSQVGETQYF. The genes are TRBV14 and TRBJ2-5; D not resolved. The CDR3 has 12 residues. V dropped 1 base and J dropped 4 bases, with 4 bases sitting between them. Germline loops: CDR1 SGHDN, CDR2 FVKESK.

The chain joins TRBV9 to TRBJ1-6; D is possibly TRBD1 (6 bases). The CDR3 runs 15 residues. CDR1 and CDR2 (germline): SGDLS, YYNGEE. V lost 0 bases and J lost 8, with 12 bases in between. Written as DNA, the CDR3 is TGTGCCAGCAGCGTAGATGGGGACAAATATTCACCCCTCCACTTT. Residues: CASSVDGDKYSPLHF.